Presented here are 16 T cell receptor beta chains from one specimen sequenced in a study of radiotherapy plus CTLA-4 blockade in lung cancer. Sequenced by immunoSEQ multiplex PCR; TCRdb stores in-frame clones only, minus some. Counted here are some 70,000 clones, roughly 78% occurring once; the ten biggest clones make up roughly a tenth. Sequencing used peripheral blood, obtained from a patient treated with radiotherapy plus ipilimumab. The receptors were gathered from a human donor with non-small cell lung cancer who had a complete response to radiotherapy plus ipilimumab.

This chain uses TRBV6-1 with TRBJ1-6; D is unclear. V dropped 4 bases and J dropped 7 bases, with 2 bases sitting between them. The CDR3 loop spans 11 amino acids. Germline CDR1 reads MNHNS; CDR2 reads SASEGT. The CDR3 is CASSVNSPLHF. DNA of the CDR3: TGTGCCAGCAGTGTAAATTCACCCCTCCACTTT.

The chain employs TRBV6-5 and TRBJ1-1; a weak D match, TRBD1 (6 bases). The V end lost 5 bases, the J end lost 5 bases, and 15 bases lay between the germline ends. Per the germline V gene, CDR1 is MNHEY and CDR2 is SVGAGI. This CDR3 region has 14 residues. CDR3 sequence: CASSGEGGGTEAFF. The CDR3 DNA reads as TGTGCCAGCAGTGGGGAGGGAGGGGGGACTGAAGCTTTCTTT.

This clone was seen a few times. The V call is TRBV18, the J call TRBJ2-1; TRBD2 agrees at 8 bases. CDR1 KGHSH and CDR2 LQKENI come from the germline V gene. The junction had 4 bases not matched to a gene; V was cut back by 4 bases and J by 2 bases. This CDR3 spans 15 amino acids. The CDR3 DNA reads as TGTGCCAGCTCACAAGCGGGGGCCGCCTACAATGAGCAGTTCTTC. Translating gives CASSQAGAAYNEQFF. The full variable domain, completed using reference TRBV18 and TRBJ2-1, is NAGVMQNPRHLVRRRGQEARLRCSPMKGHSHVYWYRQLPEEGLKFMVYLQKENIIDESGMPKERFSAEFPKEGPSILRIQQVVRGDSAAYFCASSQAGAAYNEQFFGPGTRLTVL.

The chain combines TRBV10-3 with TRBJ2-1; D is undetermined. CDR3 size: 13 residues. Germline assignment: CDR1 ENHRY and CDR2 SYGVKD. V lost 1 base, J lost 7 bases, and 8 bases lay in between. CDR3 nucleotides: TGTGCCATCAGTGAGTTAGTTTGGAATGAGCAGTTCTTC. The encoded protein is CAISELVWNEQFF.

This clone occurred a few times. The chain carries TRBV11-2 and TRBJ1-2; maybe TRBD1 (5 bases). CDR1 and CDR2 (germline): SGHAT, FQNNGV. Trimming cost V 5 bases and J 4 bases, with 11 bases left between them. The CDR3 is made up of 13 amino acids. The chain's CDR3 is CASSAGPVYGYTF. For the CDR3, the DNA is TGTGCCAGCAGCGCGGGACCGGTCTATGGCTACACCTTC.

V is TRBV19 and J is TRBJ2-1, with D possibly TRBD2 on 5 matching bases. Trimming cost V 5 bases and J 4 bases, with 15 bases left between them. CDR1 and CDR2 (germline): LNHDA, SQIVND (reference sequence). CDR3 length: 15 amino acids. The CDR3 loop reads CASSAGPLLYNEQFF. CDR3 nucleotide sequence: TGTGCCAGTAGTGCGGGCCCCCTCCTTTACAATGAGCAGTTCTTC.

This chain connects TRBV28 to TRBJ1-2, with D possibly matching TRBD1 (6 bases). Germline V lookup: CDR1 MDHEN, CDR2 SYDVKM. V lost 1 base, J lost 8 bases, and 11 bases lay in between. The CDR3 sequence is 13 residues long. CDR3: CASSLLGALGYTF. CDR3 DNA sequence: TGTGCCAGCAGTTTATTGGGGGCGCTCGGCTACACCTTC.

J is TRBJ1-5 and V is TRBV2; D is unclear. Trimming removed 6 bases from V and 0 bases from J, with 6 bases in between. The CDR3 contains 13 residues. Germline loops: CDR1 SNHLY, CDR2 FYNNEI. CDR3: CASSFDSNQPQHF. CDR3 bases: TGTGCCAGCAGCTTCGATAGCAATCAGCCCCAGCATTTT.

This clone was recorded only once. J is TRBJ1-5 and V is TRBV18, with a possible D match to TRBD1 (6 bases). The CDR3 runs 14 residues. Germline V gene lookup returns CDR1 KGHSH and CDR2 LQKENI. Trimming pared 2 bases from V and 7 bases from J, leaving 12 bases between. In DNA, the CDR3 is TGTGCCAGCTCACCAGGGGGCGCGGGCCAGCCCCAGCATTTT. Translation gives CASSPGGAGQPQHF.

This rearrangement joins TRBV29-1 to TRBJ2-3; 8 bases map to TRBD2. The CDR3 sequence is 15 residues long. In germline, CDR1 is SQVTM, CDR2 ANQGSEA. Losses at the gene ends were 2 bases for V and 3 bases for J; bases not matched to a gene: 7. The CDR3 protein is CSVENLGGGTDTQYF. The CDR3 DNA follows: TGCAGCGTTGAAAATCTCGGGGGGGGAACAGATACGCAGTATTTT.

V and J are TRBV5-1 and TRBJ2-3, with D possibly TRBD1 on 6 matching bases. The V gene's germline CDR1 is SGHRS and CDR2 YFSETQ. Trimming removed 6 bases at V and 3 bases at J, with 11 bases between. There are 13 residues in the CDR3. CDR3 sequence: CASTLQGTDTQYF. The CDR3 nucleotides are TGCGCCAGCACCCTCCAGGGGACAGATACGCAGTATTTT.

This clone has at least ten counts. The chain joins TRBV19 to TRBJ1-5; a weak D match, TRBD1 (5 bases). The V end was cut by 1 base, the J end by 6 bases, with 10 bases between. The germline V gene encodes CDR1 LNHDA and CDR2 SQIVND (reference sequence). The CDR3 has 14 residues. The CDR3 bases are TGTGCCAGTAGTATAGGCGGGGGGGGTCAGCCCCAGCATTTT. Protein product: CASSIGGGGQPQHF.

This chain uses TRBV6-1 with TRBJ2-7; possibly TRBD1 for D (6 bases). The CDR3 loop spans 14 amino acids. Germline V gene lookup returns CDR1 MNHNS and CDR2 SASEGT. V was pared by 4 bases and J by 2 bases, with 12 bases between. CDR3 region: CASSADRFTYEQYF. The DNA of the CDR3 is TGTGCCAGCAGTGCAGACAGGTTTACCTACGAGCAGTACTTC.

The chain combines TRBV19 with TRBJ2-3, with 8 bases aligning to TRBD1. CDR3 length equals 14 residues. CDR1 and CDR2 (germline): LNHDA, SQIVND (reference sequence). V shed 5 bases, J shed 1 base, and the junction held 2 bases outside the gene matches. The CDR3 is CASSPTGGTDTQYF. CDR3 DNA: TGTGCCAGTAGTCCGACAGGGGGCACAGATACGCAGTATTTT.

This clone turned up a few times. The CDR3 DNA is TGTGCCATCAGTGAGTCTGGGACAGGGGGCACCGTAGCCAAAAACATTCAGTACTTC. The encoded protein is CAISESGTGGTVAKNIQYF. The genes are TRBV10-3 and TRBJ2-4; TRBD1 agrees at 12 bases. The CDR3 loop spans 19 amino acids. In germline, CDR1 is ENHRY, CDR2 SYGVKD. V was pared by 0 bases and J by 0 bases, with 6 bases of the junction left unmatched.

The chain recombines TRBV9 with TRBJ2-1; D not certain. The CDR3 spans 14 residues. Germline V lookup: CDR1 SGDLS, CDR2 YYNGEE. Trimming cost V 4 bases and J 10 bases, with 18 bases left between them. Here the CDR3 reads CASSLSIRPTEQFF. The CDR3 region has the DNA TGTGCCAGCAGCCTAAGTATCCGGCCGACGGAGCAGTTCTTC. The entire variable domain, with the rest obtained from reference TRBV9 and TRBJ2-1, is as follows: DSGVTQTPKHLITATGQRVTLRCSPRSGDLSVYWYQQSLDQGLQFLIQYYNGEERAKGNILERFSAQQFPDLHSELNLSSLELGDSALYFCASSLSIRPTEQFFGPGTRLTVL.